The source of this T cell receptor beta chain is a study of control samples from healthy donors and cancer patients. Profiled with immunoSEQ multiplex PCR; TCRdb holds only in-frame clones, not every one. The table records some 100,000 clones, 90% of them present only once. The CDR3 consists of 16 residues. CDR1 SQVTM and CDR2 ANQGSEA come from the germline V gene. Between the trimmed V and J ends, which lost 0 bases and 1 base, there was a span of 15 bases. Sequenced: blood. This TCR derives from a human donor in good health. The donor label of this sample is uncertain. This sequence joins TRBV29-1 and TRBJ1-2; unclear D gene. The CDR3 spells CSVEDEAAEVNYGYTF. The CDR3 DNA sequence: TGCAGCGTTGAAGATGAGGCGGCGGAGGTTAACTATGGCTACACCTTC.